Below, 27 T cell receptor beta chains from the same sample are listed, as sequenced in a study of T cell changes during pregnancy in multiple sclerosis. This table comes from immunoSEQ multiplex PCR, and its TCRdb copy is limited to in-frame clones, with some not included. Of over 90,000 clones in the sample, approximately 93% are singletons; the top ten hold 0.99%. This material consisted of peripheral blood, taken after pregnancy. These receptors were obtained from a female donor with multiple sclerosis, enrolled in a pregnancy study.

The chain couples TRBV19 to TRBJ2-1; 7 bases line up with TRBD2. The germline CDR1 and CDR2 sequences are LNHDA and SQIVND (reference sequence). The CDR3 extends over 14 amino acids. With 3 bases clipped from V and 7 bases from J, the junction kept 6 bases outside the gene matches. This CDR3 is CASSMEAGVNEQFF. For the CDR3, the DNA is TGTGCCAGTAGTATGGAGGCGGGAGTTAATGAGCAGTTCTTC.

This chain joins TRBV28 and TRBJ1-1; D remains unclear. Germline CDR1 MDHEN, CDR2 SYDVKM. V gave up 5 bases and J gave up 0 bases, with 19 bases separating them. This CDR3 is built from 17 residues. CDR3 nucleotides: TGTGCCAGCAGTACAGACACGGGGATAGGGTTGAACACTGAAGCTTTCTTT. Amino acid sequence: CASSTDTGIGLNTEAFF.

The V call is TRBV18, the J call TRBJ2-3, with 12 bases lining up with TRBD2. The CDR3 is 14 residues long. From germline, CDR1 is KGHSH and CDR2 LQKENI. Germline trimming cut 3 bases from V and 5 bases from J; bases unmatched to any gene: 0. The chain's CDR3 is CASSPGLAGDTQYF. The CDR3 nucleotides read TGTGCCAGCTCACCGGGACTAGCGGGAGATACGCAGTATTTT.

This sequence joins TRBV29-1 and TRBJ2-2; 10 bases map to TRBD1. Germline V gene sequence: CDR1 SQVTM, CDR2 ANQGSEA. This CDR3 contains 14 residues. J was trimmed by 5 bases and V by 7 bases; bases with no gene match: 7. CDR3 in DNA: TGCAGCGCTAGAGACAGGGGGCGTACCGGGGAGCTGTTTTTT. Its translation is CSARDRGRTGELFF.

This clone was seen a few times. The chain carries TRBV25-1 and TRBJ2-7, with TRBD1 matching 8 bases. This CDR3 contains 16 residues. CDR1 MGHDK and CDR2 SYGVNS come from the germline V gene. Trimming removed 2 bases from V and 3 bases from J; junction bases left unmatched: 9. CDR3 DNA: TGTGCCAGCAGTGAAAGCCCCGACAGGGGAGGCTACGAGCAGTACTTC. Translating it yields CASSESPDRGGYEQYF.

The chain has TRBV10-3 and TRBJ2-7, with TRBD2 as a possible D gene (6 bases). Germline lookup yields CDR1 ENHRY and CDR2 SYGVKD. The germline V and J ends were trimmed by 0 bases and 2 bases, with 11 bases remaining between them. The CDR3 extends over 15 amino acids. CDR3 sequence: CAISESGRGAYEQYF. CDR3 bases: TGTGCCATCAGTGAGTCGGGGCGCGGGGCCTACGAGCAGTACTTC.

The gene calls are TRBV11-2 and TRBJ2-7, with TRBD2 identical over 7 bases. Germline V lookup: CDR1 SGHAT, CDR2 FQNNGV. There are 15 residues in the CDR3. J lost 0 bases, V lost 0 bases, and 2 bases had no gene match. The CDR3 DNA reads as TGTGCCAGCAGCTTAGAATGGACTAGCTCCTACGAGCAGTACTTC. Residues: CASSLEWTSSYEQYF. Combining the CDR3 with reference TRBV11-2 and TRBJ2-7 gives the whole variable domain EAGVAQSPRYKIIEKRQSVAFWCNPISGHATLYWYQQILGQGPKLLIQFQNNGVVDDSQLPKDRFSAERLKGVDSTLKIQPAKLEDSAVYLCASSLEWTSSYEQYFGPGTRLTVT.

The V and J genes are TRBV30 and TRBJ1-3, with D uncertain. V gave up 1 base and J gave up 2 bases, with 6 bases separating them. This CDR3 is built from 13 residues. CDR1 and CDR2 from the germline V gene are GTSNPN and SVGIG (reference sequence). The CDR3 nucleotides are TGTGCCTGGAGTGGCGGGACTGGAAACACCATATATTTT. This sequence encodes CAWSGGTGNTIYF.

The chain combines TRBV27 with TRBJ2-5; no firm D call. CDR3 length equals 15 residues. In germline, CDR1 is MNHEY, CDR2 SMNVEV (reference sequence). The V end was cut by 7 bases, the J end by 3 bases, with 18 bases between. This chain's CDR3 is CASNPGSVRKETQYF. CDR3 sequence (DNA): TGTGCCAGCAACCCGGGTTCGGTGCGTAAAGAGACCCAGTACTTC.

The chain combines TRBV5-4 with TRBJ2-2; 7 nucleotides align to TRBD2. Germline V lookup: CDR1 SGHNT, CDR2 YYREEE (reference sequence). The CDR3 contains 16 residues. V dropped 4 bases and J dropped 0; count of bases not matched to a gene: 6. CDR3 bases: TGTGCCAGCAGCCCCCAGGGAGGGTCGAACACCGGGGAGCTGTTTTTT. This encodes CASSPQGGSNTGELFF.

The chain employs TRBV28 and TRBJ2-7; D is perhaps TRBD1 (6 bases). The CDR3 runs to 16 residues. Trimming removed 3 bases from V and 1 base from J, with 16 bases in between. Germline CDR1 is MDHEN and CDR2 is SYDVKM. This chain's CDR3 is CASSFLRTDLSYEQYF. CDR3 sequence (DNA): TGTGCCAGCAGTTTTCTAAGGACAGATCTATCCTACGAGCAGTACTTC.

V gene TRBV4-1 combines with J gene TRBJ2-3; 12 bases agree with TRBD2. The germline gives CDR1 MGHRA, CDR2 YSYEKL. After removal of 1 base from V and 3 bases from J, the junction contained 8 bases not matched to a gene. CDR3 length equals 18 residues. The CDR3 region is CASSQVNSGTSGTDTQYF. For the CDR3, the DNA is TGCGCCAGCAGCCAAGTAAATAGTGGGACTAGCGGGACAGATACGCAGTATTTT.

The rearrangement joins TRBV20-1 to TRBJ2-7; D uncertain. Deletions cut 3 bases from V and 5 bases from J, with 8 bases between. The CDR3 sequence is 11 residues long. Germline CDR1 reads DFQATT; CDR2 reads SNEGSKA (reference sequence). The CDR3 loop is CSARPTHEQYF. The CDR3 DNA is TGCAGTGCTAGGCCCACACACGAGCAGTACTTC.

The chain employs TRBV28 and TRBJ2-5; perhaps TRBD1 as D (5 bases). This CDR3 comprises 12 residues. V lost 5 bases and J 4 bases, leaving 8 bases between the germline ends. Looked up from germline, CDR1 is MDHEN and CDR2 is SYDVKM. The CDR3 loop reads CASSPQGETQYF. In DNA, the CDR3 is TGTGCCAGCAGTCCCCAGGGAGAGACCCAGTACTTC.

The chain has TRBV7-9 and TRBJ2-7; 8 bases map to TRBD2. Germline CDR1 is SEHNR and CDR2 is FQNEAQ (reference sequence). J gave up 0 bases and V 5 bases, and 15 bases lay outside the gene matches. The CDR3 has 18 amino acids. The CDR3 DNA is TGTGCCAGCAGCGGACCAAACGGGGGGGGCCACAGCTCCTACGAGCAGTACTTC. As protein: CASSGPNGGGHSSYEQYF.

This chain joins TRBV11-2 and TRBJ2-1, with 9 bases lining up with TRBD1. Germline CDR1 reads SGHAT; CDR2 reads FQNNGV. V dropped 3 bases and J dropped 3; count of bases not matched to a gene: 6. The CDR3 has 16 residues. Here the CDR3 reads CASSLQPGQGYNEQFF. As DNA, the CDR3 is TGTGCCAGCAGCTTGCAACCGGGACAGGGCTACAATGAGCAGTTCTTC.

The J gene is TRBJ2-5, the V gene TRBV18, with 9 nucleotides matching TRBD1. The CDR3 is made up of 14 amino acids. Per the germline V gene, CDR1 is KGHSH and CDR2 is LQKENI. Unmatched junction bases numbered 7, after V lost 6 bases and J lost 5 bases. CDR3 sequence: CASSTDRGGETQYF. CDR3 in DNA: TGTGCCAGCTCTACGGACAGGGGAGGGGAGACCCAGTACTTC.

The chain couples TRBV4-1 to TRBJ2-1; maybe TRBD2 (6 bases). The CDR3 is 17 amino acids. Germline assignment: CDR1 MGHRA and CDR2 YSYEKL. The V end was cut by 0 bases, the J end by 4 bases, with 16 bases between. The CDR3 here is CASSQDFFGDSYNEQFF. The CDR3 bases are TGCGCCAGCAGCCAAGATTTTTTTGGGGACTCTTACAATGAGCAGTTCTTC.

This clone was seen just once. This chain links TRBV30 with TRBJ2-4; TRBD2 might be the D (5 bases). V was cut by 1 base and J by 4 bases, with 14 bases left in between. CDR1 and CDR2 from the germline V gene are GTSNPN and SVGIG (reference sequence). The CDR3 contains 15 residues. In nucleotides, the CDR3 is TGTGCCTGGAGTGGAAGGAGCGGTGGGAAAAACATTCAGTACTTC. This encodes CAWSGRSGGKNIQYF.

The chain combines TRBV9 with TRBJ2-3; 9 positions agree with TRBD2. From germline, CDR1 is SGDLS and CDR2 YYNGEE. This CDR3 has 15 residues. Trimming took 3 bases from V and 2 from J; bases not matched to a gene: 4. The CDR3 sequence is CASSGAGGLTDTQYF. The CDR3 region has the DNA TGTGCCAGCAGCGGAGCGGGAGGCCTCACAGATACGCAGTATTTT. Full variable domain (remainder filled in from reference TRBV9 and TRBJ2-3): DSGVTQTPKHLITATGQRVTLRCSPRSGDLSVYWYQQSLDQGLQFLIQYYNGEERAKGNILERFSAQQFPDLHSELNLSSLELGDSALYFCASSGAGGLTDTQYFGPGTRLTVL.

V is TRBV7-3 and J is TRBJ2-1, with 11 positions matching TRBD2. CDR3 length: 15 residues. In germline, CDR1 is SGHTA, CDR2 FQGTGA. J was trimmed by 8 bases and V by 4 bases; bases with no gene match: 7. CDR3 sequence reads: CASSSTSGRPHEQFF. The CDR3 DNA reads as TGTGCCAGCAGCTCAACTAGCGGGAGACCCCATGAGCAGTTCTTC. The whole variable domain, remainder taken from reference TRBV7-3 and TRBJ2-1, is GAGVSQTPSNKVTEKGKYVELRCDPISGHTALYWYRQSLGQGPEFLIYFQGTGAADDSGLPNDRFFAVRPEGSVSTLKIQRTERGDSAVYLCASSSTSGRPHEQFFGPGTRLTVL.

This chain connects TRBV19 to TRBJ1-5, with D possibly matching TRBD1 (6 bases). The CDR3 sequence is 15 residues long. CDR1 is LNHDA and CDR2 is SQIVND in the germline V gene (reference sequence). Trimming left V 11 bases short and J 2 bases short, with 19 bases between. In nucleotides, the CDR3 is TGTGCCTCCTCCCGAGGGGGAAGGGGCAATCAGCCCCAGCATTTT. This translates into CASSRGGRGNQPQHF. Looking up the rest from reference TRBV19 and TRBJ1-5 gives the full variable domain: DGGITQSPKYLFRKEGQNVTLSCEQNLNHDAMYWYRQDPGQGLRLIYYSQIVNDFQKGDIAEGYSVSREKKESFPLTVTSAQKNPTAFYLCASSRGGRGNQPQHFGDGTRLSIL.

The J gene is TRBJ1-2, the V gene TRBV7-9; a possible D gene is TRBD1 (5 bases). CDR3 size: 14 residues. The V end lost 2 bases, the J end lost 3 bases, and 10 bases lay between the germline ends. Germline CDR1 is SEHNR and CDR2 is FQNEAQ (reference sequence). The CDR3 reads CASSLKGRDYGYTF. In DNA form, the CDR3 reads TGTGCCAGCAGCTTAAAGGGCAGGGACTATGGCTACACCTTC.

The chain carries TRBV27 and TRBJ1-2; 8 bases align to TRBD1. V was pared by 2 bases and J by 8 bases, with 4 bases of the junction left unmatched. The length of the CDR3 is 13 residues. The germline V gene has CDR1 MNHEY and CDR2 SMNVEV (reference sequence). The CDR3, as DNA: TGTGCCAGCAGTTTAACAGGGGGGACGGGCTACACCTTC. Its translation: CASSLTGGTGYTF.

This rearrangement joins TRBV5-1 to TRBJ1-1, with D tentatively TRBD1 (5 bases). V lost 3 bases to trimming and J lost 1 base, with 13 bases between them. The CDR3 length is 15 residues. Germline CDR1 is SGHRS and CDR2 is YFSETQ. The CDR3 nucleotides read TGCGCCAGCAGCTCCGGAGGGGCGGCGAACACTGAAGCTTTCTTT. This encodes CASSSGGAANTEAFF.

The V call is TRBV28, the J call TRBJ2-4; unclear D gene. Germline lookup yields CDR1 MDHEN and CDR2 SYDVKM. V was shortened by 6 bases and J by 8 bases, with 8 bases between the two germline ends. The CDR3 loop spans 11 amino acids. Here the CDR3 DNA reads TGTGCCAGCAGGCGCGTGGACATTCAGTACTTC. Encoded protein: CASRRVDIQYF.

The rearrangement joins TRBV2 to TRBJ1-5; 7 bases are shared with TRBD1. The junction had 13 bases not matched to a gene; V was cut back by 4 bases and J by 7 bases. CDR1 SNHLY and CDR2 FYNNEI come from the germline V gene. The CDR3 length is 16 residues. The CDR3: CASSGVRDSGTQPQHF. CDR3 nucleotides: TGTGCCAGCAGTGGGGTGAGGGACAGTGGAACCCAGCCCCAGCATTTT.